This TCR beta chain originates from a study of spatial heterogeneity in lung cancer. Points from the study as a whole: How many expanded intratumoral alpha and beta TCRs were present tracked the tumor mutation count, which was a count of nonsynonymous mutations.

The CDR3 spans 14 residues. The V and J ends lost 5 bases and 1 base respectively, with 12 bases between them. CDR1 SGHNT and CDR2 YYREEE come from the germline V gene (reference sequence). Worth noting for this clonotype: No antigen is known for it.

Every cDNA TCR molecule received its own unique molecular identifier. TCRdb independently ran MiXCR on the 5' RACE reads; one entry per CDR3 protein. Counted here are fewer than 15,000 distinct CDR3 sequences, about 4% occurring once; the ten biggest clones make up more than 6.5%. As for time point: sample taken at primary tumor resection. The donors were some 70 patients with non-small cell lung cancer that was early-stage and untreated. Material for sequencing was whole RNA from tumor, nontumor lung or frozen PBMC, left unsorted. The sequenced sample was lung tumor tissue, obtained at surgery. The origin of this receptor is a male donor with early-stage non-small cell lung cancer. This chain links TRBV5-4 with TRBJ1-1; weak D call: TRBD1 (5 bases). The CDR3 protein is CASRVRGRNTEAFF. CDR3 DNA: TGTGCCAGCAGGGTGCGGGGGAGGAACACTGAAGCTTTCTTT.